Presented here are 20 T cell receptor beta chains from one specimen sequenced in a study of monozygotic twins with inflammatory bowel disease. TCRdb re-called the 5' RACE reads and catalogs CDR3 proteins one per entry, DNA excluded. The table gives 400,000 or so distinct CDR3 sequences; the top ten clones make up 2% to 2.5% of it. Sequencing was done on a sample of blood. The receptors were gathered from a human donor with ulcerative colitis or Crohn's disease, or a healthy co-twin of an affected twin (not recorded which).

The rearrangement links TRBV12-3 or TRBV12-4 to TRBJ1-1; TCRdb lists TRBD1, though no DNA is available to test this call. There are 14 residues in the CDR3. CDR3 sequence reads: CASSTTGVNTEAFF.

CDR3 amino acids: CASSPLTGSLVGAGEKLFF. This chain links TRBV12-3 or TRBV12-4 with TRBJ1-4; checking the TCRdb D call of TRBD1 is not possible without DNA. CDR3 length: 19 amino acids.

The V gene is TRBV20-1, the J gene TRBJ1-1; TCRdb's D call, TRBD1, is unchecked because there is no DNA. From germline, CDR1 is DFQATT and CDR2 SNEGSKA (reference sequence). The CDR3 covers 14 residues. CDR3 amino acids: CSAPSGAENTEAFF.

The rearrangement links TRBV7-8 to TRBJ1-1. The CDR3 consists of 14 residues. CDR1 is SGHVS, CDR2 FQNEAQ, per germline. The CDR3 protein is CASSLAMGPGEAFF.

The chain employs TRBV7-9 and TRBJ2-7; TCRdb gives TRBD1 as the D gene, but with no DNA this cannot be confirmed. Germline V lookup: CDR1 SEHNR, CDR2 FQNEAQ (reference sequence). The CDR3 sequence is 17 residues long. CDR3 sequence: CASGSGPGPRSSYEQYF.

The chain links TRBV6-1 to TRBJ1-1; TCRdb's D call, TRBD1, is unchecked because there is no DNA. The germline CDR1 and CDR2 sequences are MNHNS and SASEGT. The CDR3 is made up of 14 amino acids. CDR3 protein: CATSPARAHTEAFF.

The chain carries TRBV7-6 and TRBJ2-3. Germline CDR1 and CDR2: SGHVS and FNYEAQ. The CDR3 runs to 16 residues. The chain's CDR3 is CASSLATAPSTDTQYF.

The chain couples TRBV6-1 to TRBJ1-1. Germline CDR1 reads MNHNS; CDR2 reads SASEGT. The CDR3 has 15 amino acids. CDR3 amino acids: CASTKRGTSGTEAFF.

The chain recombines TRBV7-2 with TRBJ1-2; TCRdb designates TRBD1, a call that cannot be tested without DNA. CDR3 length: 13 residues. Germline loops: CDR1 SGHTA, CDR2 FQGNSA. CDR3 sequence: CASSFGQGYGYTF.

V and J are TRBV20-1 and TRBJ2-7; TCRdb returns TRBD2, unconfirmable since there is no DNA. CDR3 size: 14 residues. CDR1 and CDR2 (germline): DFQATT, SNEGSKA (reference sequence). CDR3 in amino acids: CSARGEGLSYEQYF.

V usage is TRBV5-1 and J usage is TRBJ2-5. Germline V CDR1 and CDR2: SGHRS, YFSETQ. CDR3 length: 14 residues. The CDR3 spells CASSLTVYQETQYF.

The chain employs TRBV20-1 and TRBJ2-1; TCRdb's D gene call, TRBD1, goes unchecked for lack of DNA. Per the germline V gene, CDR1 is DFQATT and CDR2 is SNEGSKA (reference sequence). The CDR3 runs 13 residues. CDR3 residues: CSASRQGGNEQFF.

This chain uses TRBV18 with TRBJ2-2; TCRdb's assignment of TRBD1 cannot be checked, as there is no DNA. The V gene's germline CDR1 is KGHSH and CDR2 LQKENI. This CDR3 region has 16 residues. The CDR3 loop reads CASSPAPAMTTGELFF.

The chain has TRBV24-1 and TRBJ1-2. The CDR3 covers 14 residues. CDR1 KGHDR and CDR2 SFDVKD come from the germline V gene. CDR3 protein: CATSDFGSNYGYTF.

This chain joins TRBV12-3 or TRBV12-4 and TRBJ1-1. This CDR3 is 13 amino acids long. This CDR3 reads CASSPVAYPEAFF.

The chain couples TRBV7-2 to TRBJ2-1; TCRdb indicates TRBD2, and absent DNA this call remains unverified. The CDR3 contains 16 residues. In germline, CDR1 is SGHTA, CDR2 FQGNSA. CDR3 amino acids: CASSFLPAGGVREQFF. Together with reference TRBV7-2 and TRBJ2-1, the CDR3 gives the full variable domain: GAGVSQSPSNKVTEKGKDVELRCDPISGHTALYWYRQSLGQGLEFLIYFQGNSAPDKSGLPSDRFSAERTGGSVSTLTIQRTQQEDSAVYLCASSFLPAGGVREQFFGPGTRLTVL.

The rearrangement links TRBV6-6 to TRBJ2-2. Germline values: CDR1 MNHNY, CDR2 SVGAGI (reference sequence). The CDR3 runs to 13 residues. CDR3 in amino acids: CASSYKETGELFF.

This rearrangement joins TRBV6-1 to TRBJ2-3; without DNA, the TCRdb call of TRBD2 cannot be checked. CDR1 MNHNS and CDR2 SASEGT come from the germline V gene. The CDR3 contains 16 residues. CDR3 sequence reads: CASNPYGVAGTDTQYF.

This CDR3 is CATSVGTRPYNEQFF. The rearrangement links TRBV24-1 to TRBJ2-1; TCRdb gives TRBD1 as the D gene, but with no DNA this cannot be confirmed. The CDR3 totals 15 residues. Germline CDR1 is KGHDR and CDR2 is SFDVKD.

The rearrangement joins TRBV23-1 to TRBJ2-5. TRBV23-1 counts as an open reading frame of uncertain function. The CDR3 covers 16 residues. CDR3 sequence: CASSQSFRQSQETQYF.